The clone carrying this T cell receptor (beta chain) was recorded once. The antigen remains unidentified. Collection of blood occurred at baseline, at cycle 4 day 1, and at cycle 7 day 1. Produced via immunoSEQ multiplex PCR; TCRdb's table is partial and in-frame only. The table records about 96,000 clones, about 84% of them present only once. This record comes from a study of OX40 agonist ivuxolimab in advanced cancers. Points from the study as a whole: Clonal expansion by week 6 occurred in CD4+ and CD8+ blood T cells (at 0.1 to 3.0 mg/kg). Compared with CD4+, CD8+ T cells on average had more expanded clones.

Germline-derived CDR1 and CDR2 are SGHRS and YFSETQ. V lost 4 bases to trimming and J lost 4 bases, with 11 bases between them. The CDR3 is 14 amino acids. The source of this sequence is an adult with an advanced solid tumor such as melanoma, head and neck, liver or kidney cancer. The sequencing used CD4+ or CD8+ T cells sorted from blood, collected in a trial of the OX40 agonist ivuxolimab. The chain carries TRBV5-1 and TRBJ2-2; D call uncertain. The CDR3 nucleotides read TGCGCCAGCAGCGGTAGGGTAGGCACCGGGGAGCTGTTTTTT. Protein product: CASSGRVGTGELFF.